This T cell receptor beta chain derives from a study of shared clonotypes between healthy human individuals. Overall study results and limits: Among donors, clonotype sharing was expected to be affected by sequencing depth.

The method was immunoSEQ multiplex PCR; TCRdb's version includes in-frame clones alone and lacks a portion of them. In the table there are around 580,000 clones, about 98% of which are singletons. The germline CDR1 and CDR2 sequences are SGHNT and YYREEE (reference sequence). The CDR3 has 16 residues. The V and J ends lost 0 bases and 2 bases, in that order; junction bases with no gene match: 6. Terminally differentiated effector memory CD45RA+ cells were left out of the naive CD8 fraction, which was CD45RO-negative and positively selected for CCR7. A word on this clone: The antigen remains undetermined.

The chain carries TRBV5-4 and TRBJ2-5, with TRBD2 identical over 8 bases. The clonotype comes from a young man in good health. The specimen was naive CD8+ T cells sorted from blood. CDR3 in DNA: TGTGCCAGCAGCTTGGCTTTAACTAGCGGACAAGAGACCCAGTACTTC. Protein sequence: CASSLALTSGQETQYF.